What follows are 7 T cell receptor beta chains derived from one specimen sequenced in a study of T cell clonotyping in hematopoietic cell transplantation (dated by TCRdb to the early 2020s). The library was produced with the immunoSEQ multiplex PCR assay. TCRdb carries this immuneACCESS record with in-frame sequences only. Its versions omit some clonotypes, under half of them owing to an unresolved V gene in the studies checked, with the rest unexplained. The sample records roughly 14,000 clones, just over 85% of which are singletons. The top ten constitute roughly 13% of the sample. Taken with the paper, the label for time point translates to: 100 days after allo-HCT. The source was PBMCs, collected 100 days after allogeneic stem cell transplant. The receptors come from a male patient aged 50 to 59 who had an allogeneic stem cell transplant from an unrelated donor, so T cells may come from the graft donor. Some clones in this sample may be carry-over from other donors' samples.

The V gene is TRBV4-3, the J gene TRBJ1-4; 8 bases match TRBD1. V shed 1 base, J shed 7 bases, and the junction held 14 bases outside the gene matches. Germline CDR1 reads LGHNA; CDR2 reads YSLEER. This CDR3 contains 18 residues. For the CDR3, the DNA is TGCGCCAGCAGCCAAGGATTAAGAGCAGGGGGCGCAGGTGAAAAACTGTTTTTT. As protein: CASSQGLRAGGAGEKLFF.

V usage is TRBV9 and J usage is TRBJ2-1, with D perhaps TRBD1 or TRBD2 (5 bases each). CDR1 is SGDLS and CDR2 is YYNGEE in the germline V gene. The V and J ends lost 4 bases and 11 bases respectively, with 31 bases between them. This CDR3 has 18 residues. CDR3: CASSPPRNRDGAMSKQFF. The CDR3, as DNA: TGTGCCAGCAGCCCGCCAAGAAACCGGGACGGGGCAATGAGTAAGCAGTTCTTC.

V and J are TRBV9 and TRBJ1-3, with 7 positions matching TRBD1. This CDR3 spans 16 amino acids. Trimming took 4 bases from V and 2 from J; bases not matched to a gene: 9. Germline V CDR1 and CDR2: SGDLS, YYNGEE. The CDR3 reads CASSSTTQGAGNTIYF. The CDR3 region has the DNA TGTGCCAGCAGCTCGACGACGCAGGGGGCTGGAAACACCATATATTTT.

This clone has a handful of counts. The rearrangement joins TRBV6-1 to TRBJ1-1; perhaps TRBD1 as D (6 bases). The germline gives CDR1 MNHNS, CDR2 SASEGT. Trimming pared 4 bases from V and 1 base from J, leaving 16 bases between. This CDR3 comprises 16 residues. Here the CDR3 DNA reads TGTGCCAGCAGTGGAACCTGGGGGACAAGGAACACTGAAGCTTTCTTT. Translation: CASSGTWGTRNTEAFF.

The chain joins TRBV5-1 to TRBJ2-7; unclear D gene. V was trimmed by 0 bases and J by 6 bases, leaving 10 bases between them. The CDR3 extends over 13 amino acids. Germline CDR1 reads SGHRS; CDR2 reads YFSETQ. CDR3 sequence: CASSLGQVSEQYF. Written as DNA, the CDR3 is TGCGCCAGCAGCTTGGGCCAGGTCAGCGAGCAGTACTTC.

The rearrangement links TRBV28 to TRBJ2-1; TRBD1 matches 7 bases. The germline V gene encodes CDR1 MDHEN and CDR2 SYDVKM. With V trimmed by 8 bases and J by 0 bases, 7 bases remained unmatched. CDR3 length: 15 residues. In DNA form, the CDR3 reads TGTGCCAGCTCAGGCAGGGGGAGCTCCTACAATGAGCAGTTCTTC. Translation: CASSGRGSSYNEQFF.

This clone is classed as medium-sized. The V and J genes are TRBV19 and TRBJ1-1, with TRBD1 matching 7 bases. Per the germline V gene, CDR1 is LNHDA and CDR2 is SQIVND (reference sequence). The V gene end was trimmed by 3 bases and the J gene end by 5 bases; junction bases not matched to a gene: 3. There are 13 residues in the CDR3. CDR3 nucleotide sequence: TGTGCCAGTAGTATCGTACAGGGGACTGAAGCTTTCTTT. The encoded protein is CASSIVQGTEAFF.